The 30 T cell receptor beta chains reported below all come from one sample, sequenced in a study of blood T cells in healthy people across ages. It was with a sample-barcoded 5' primer and a J-beta primer mix that a second PCR of roughly 7 to 12 cycles was run. TCRdb used MiXCR to reprocess the 5' RACE reads, holding one entry per CDR3 protein. The sample records 750,000 to 850,000 distinct CDR3 sequences, around 25% being singletons. Another study also made use of these data, one on T cells of mothers and their children.

Sequencing was carried out using blood. Receptor source: a boy aged 5-17 years in good health.

This clonotype was observed a few times. The missing conserved phenylalanine or tryptophan at the end of this CDR3 makes a read error likely. The chain carries TRBV4-2 and TRBJ2-2, with D hard to call. V was clipped by 0 bases and J by 6 bases, with 11 bases between them. Germline CDR1 LGHNA, CDR2 YNFKEQ. The CDR3 runs 15 residues. CDR3 nucleotides: TGTGCCAGCAGCCAAGATGAAGGGTCGGCCGGGGAGCTGTTTTCT. Its protein product is CASSQDEGSAGELFS.

This clonotype was observed a few times. The chain recombines TRBV10-3 with TRBJ1-2; D gene uncertain. V was cut by 4 bases and J by 8 bases, with 14 bases left in between. Germline CDR1 ENHRY, CDR2 SYGVKD. This CDR3 is 13 amino acids long. This CDR3 reads CAISADMGRGYTF. The CDR3 DNA sequence: TGTGCCATCAGTGCCGACATGGGAAGGGGCTACACCTTC.

The chain uses TRBV9 and TRBJ2-1; D may be TRBD2 (6 bases). V dropped 0 bases and J dropped 9 bases, with 16 bases sitting between them. The CDR3 length is 15 residues. Germline CDR1 and CDR2: SGDLS and YYNGEE. CDR3 sequence (DNA): TGTGCCAGCAGCGTAGCAGGAGGGATTGTGGGTGAGCAGTTCTTC. This sequence encodes CASSVAGGIVGEQFF.

The chain couples TRBV6-2 or TRBV6-3 to TRBJ2-2; D is tentatively TRBD1 or TRBD2 (5 bases each). V was pared by 3 bases and J by 0 bases, with 8 bases between. The CDR3 is 15 amino acids. Germline assignment: CDR1 MNHEY and CDR2 SVGEGT. CDR3 DNA sequence: TGTGCCAGCAGTTATGAGGGGCCGAACACCGGGGAGCTGTTTTTT. Translating it yields CASSYEGPNTGELFF.

The chain uses TRBV20-1 and TRBJ2-1; D possibly corresponds to TRBD2 (6 bases). This CDR3 is built from 16 residues. V shed 0 bases and J shed 7 bases, with 19 bases lying between them. Germline CDR1 DFQATT, CDR2 SNEGSKA (reference sequence). CDR3 loop: CSARDSRGSAGNEQFF. CDR3 DNA sequence: TGCAGTGCTAGAGATTCTCGGGGGTCCGCAGGGAATGAGCAGTTCTTC.

This clonotype was recorded many times. This rearrangement joins TRBV28 to TRBJ1-4; TRBD1 is a possible D gene (6 bases). Germline lookup yields CDR1 MDHEN and CDR2 SYDVKM. The CDR3 extends over 15 amino acids. Trimming removed 4 bases from V and 11 bases from J, with 20 bases in between. The CDR3 loop is CASSSSGASPGKLFF. CDR3 coding DNA: TGTGCCAGCAGTTCGTCAGGGGCTTCACCGGGGAAACTGTTTTTT.

The rearrangement uses TRBV4-1 and TRBJ2-7; 8 nucleotides agree with TRBD1. Germline CDR1 reads MGHRA; CDR2 reads YSYEKL. This CDR3 contains 14 residues. With V trimmed by 5 bases and J by 2 bases, 5 bases remained unmatched. The CDR3 region has the DNA TGCGCCAGCAGCGCAACAGGGGGAGCCTACGAGCAGTACTTC. Translation: CASSATGGAYEQYF.

Only a few counts were recorded for this clonotype. The rearrangement uses TRBV6-5 and TRBJ2-2; TRBD1 matches at 9 bases. The ends lost 6 bases at V and 2 bases at J; junction bases unmatched: 4. Looked up from germline, CDR1 is MNHEY and CDR2 is SVGAGI. The length of the CDR3 is 15 residues. CDR3: CASRGDRVNTGELFF. In DNA, the CDR3 is TGTGCCAGCAGAGGGGACAGGGTTAACACCGGGGAGCTGTTTTTT.

On this clonotype itself: The junction differs from germline at one of its ends, possibly a read error. The chain carries TRBV5-1 and TRBJ1-1; D is unclear. Germline assignment: CDR1 SGHRS and CDR2 YFSETQ. The length of the CDR3 is 15 residues. This CDR3 reads CASSLAFVGNAEAFF. DNA of the CDR3: TGCGCCAGCAGCTTGGCCTTTGTTGGGAACGCTGAAGCTTTCTTT.

This clonotype came up a few times. A junction boundary mismatches the germline segment, possibly from a read error. This sequence joins TRBV10-3 and TRBJ2-3; D is possibly TRBD2 (5 bases). There are 18 residues in the CDR3. CDR1 and CDR2 from the germline V gene are ENHRY and SYGVKD. Here the CDR3 reads CAIRPTSGLPPSTDTRYF. CDR3 DNA sequence: TGTGCCATCAGACCCACGAGCGGTCTTCCCCCTTCCACAGATACGCGGTATTTT.

This clonotype was detected only a few times. V gene TRBV3-1 combines with J gene TRBJ1-3; no definite D call. From germline, CDR1 is LGHDT and CDR2 YNNKEL (reference sequence). The CDR3 runs 15 residues. Trimming pared 0 bases from V and 0 bases from J, leaving 6 bases between. The CDR3 DNA sequence: TGTGCCAGCAGCCAAGACAGAAACTCTGGAAACACCATATATTTT. Translated, it gives CASSQDRNSGNTIYF.

This clonotype was counted between two and nine times. A read error is possible here, since a much larger clone lies one base away. The genes are TRBV2 and TRBJ2-2, with D maybe TRBD2 (6 bases). Per germline, CDR1 SNHLY and CDR2 FYNNEI. The CDR3 loop spans 14 amino acids. Here the CDR3 DNA reads TGTGCCAGCGATAGCGGAGCGAACGCCGGGGAGCTGTTTTTT. Translated: CASDSGANAGELFF. Looking up the rest from reference TRBV2 and TRBJ2-2 gives the full variable domain: EPEVTQTPSHQVTQMGQEVILRCVPISNHLYFYWYRQILGQKVEFLVSFYNNEISEKSEIFDDQFSVERPDGSNFTLKIRSTKLEDSAMYFCASDSGANAGELFFGEGSRLTVL.

This clonotype was recorded many times. The rearrangement uses TRBV28 and TRBJ2-7; D might be TRBD1 (5 bases). The germline V gene encodes CDR1 MDHEN and CDR2 SYDVKM. The CDR3 consists of 14 residues. Trimming left V 7 bases short and J 5 bases short, with 18 bases between. The CDR3, as DNA: TGTGCCAGCAACGTACCTGGGGCTATCCACGAGCAGTACTTC. Amino acid sequence: CASNVPGAIHEQYF.

The rearrangement links TRBV20-1 to TRBJ2-1; a possible D gene is TRBD2 (6 bases). The closer fit of TRBJ2-7 to the DNA end suggests the J call may be wrong. Germline V gene sequence: CDR1 DFQATT, CDR2 SNEGSKA (reference sequence). This CDR3 has 14 residues. The CDR3 protein is CSAGGTFISYEQYF. CDR3 nucleotide sequence: TGCAGTGCTGGGGGGACCTTTATCTCCTACGAGCAGTACTTC.

This chain links TRBV20-1 with TRBJ2-1; TRBD2 aligns across 8 bases. This CDR3 spans 12 amino acids. Germline CDR1 and CDR2: DFQATT and SNEGSKA (reference sequence). V trimming: 8 bases; J trimming: 3 bases; junction bases outside the gene matches: 3. The CDR3 nucleotides read TGCAGTCGAGCGGGGGTCTACAATGAGCAGTTCTTC. It is translated as CSRAGVYNEQFF.

CDR3 sequence reads: CASSRQGVGSEQYF. The CDR3, as DNA: TGTGCCAGCAGTAGACAGGGAGTAGGGAGCGAGCAGTACTTC. The V gene is TRBV12-3 or TRBV12-4, the J gene TRBJ2-5; 7 nucleotides line up with TRBD1. The assigned J gene may be wrong: the sequence end matches TRBJ2-7 better. The CDR3 length is 14 residues.

This chain connects TRBV7-2 to TRBJ2-1, with 12 bases fitting TRBD2. This CDR3 region has 16 residues. J lost 5 bases, V lost 5 bases, and 7 bases had no gene match. In germline, CDR1 is SGHTA, CDR2 FQGNSA. The CDR3 DNA follows: TGTGCCAGCAGCAAGAACCTAGCGGGAGGGGACAATGAGCAGTTCTTC. Amino acid sequence: CASSKNLAGGDNEQFF.

CDR3 in amino acids: CASSFGIVAGNVDTQYF. CDR3 nucleotides: TGTGCCAGCAGCTTTGGAATAGTAGCGGGAAACGTAGATACGCAGTATTTT. This chain uses TRBV7-2 with TRBJ2-3, with 8 positions matching TRBD2. Germline V CDR1 and CDR2: SGHTA, FQGNSA. V trimming: 3 bases; J trimming: 5 bases; junction bases outside the gene matches: 13. The CDR3 totals 17 residues.

In its sample, this clonotype was seen a few times. The chain has TRBV20-1 and TRBJ2-4; 9 bases agree with TRBD2. The trim removed 0 bases at V and 5 bases at J, leaving 8 bases unmatched. The germline V gene has CDR1 DFQATT and CDR2 SNEGSKA (reference sequence). The CDR3 is 16 amino acids. CDR3 coding DNA: TGCAGTGCTAGAGATTTTCCAGCGGGGGGCGAAAACATTCAGTACTTC. It specifies CSARDFPAGGENIQYF.

This sequence joins TRBV20-1 and TRBJ1-1; no clear D gene. V was shortened by 0 bases and J by 1 base, with 12 bases between the two germline ends. CDR1 and CDR2 (germline): DFQATT, SNEGSKA (reference sequence). CDR3 length: 15 amino acids. The CDR3 is CSARDRVYRNTEAFF. For the CDR3, the DNA is TGCAGTGCTAGAGATAGAGTTTACCGGAACACTGAAGCTTTCTTT.

This clonotype was observed a few times. The chain uses TRBV29-1 and TRBJ2-1; 7 bases are a match to TRBD1. From germline, CDR1 is SQVTM and CDR2 ANQGSEA. The CDR3 covers 13 residues. DNA for the CDR3: TGCAGTTCCCGGGACAGTGGCCACAATGAGCAGTTCTTC. This codes for CSSRDSGHNEQFF.

This clonotype was recorded a few times. One junction end does not reproduce the germline sequence, and a read error may be involved. The rearrangement links TRBV28 to TRBJ2-3, with D maybe TRBD2 (5 bases). Germline lookup yields CDR1 MDHEN and CDR2 SYDVKM. This CDR3 has 14 residues. The CDR3 nucleotides are TGTGCCGGCAGTTTATACGGGGGCACAGATACGCAGTATTTT. It yields the protein CAGSLYGGTDTQYF.

This clonotype has a single count. The chain couples TRBV5-1 to TRBJ1-2; D gene ambiguous. Trimming left V 4 bases short and J 10 bases short, with 5 bases between. Germline V lookup: CDR1 SGHRS, CDR2 YFSETQ. This CDR3 has 9 residues. CDR3 in amino acids: CASSPHYTF. Here the CDR3 DNA reads TGCGCCAGCAGCCCCCACTACACCTTC.

The chain joins TRBV5-1 to TRBJ2-3, with D possibly matching TRBD1 (5 bases). This CDR3 region has 14 residues. Germline V gene lookup returns CDR1 SGHRS and CDR2 YFSETQ. V gave up 3 bases and J gave up 4 bases, with 12 bases separating them. CDR3 sequence (DNA): TGCGCCAGCAGCTGGAAAGGACAACCAGATACGCAGTATTTT. Protein sequence: CASSWKGQPDTQYF.

J is TRBJ2-2 and V is TRBV6-1, with TRBD1 matching over 9 bases. CDR3 length: 17 residues. CDR1 MNHNS and CDR2 SASEGT come from the germline V gene. J was trimmed by 5 bases and V by 6 bases; bases with no gene match: 13. CDR3 in amino acids: CASSLRPGQGITGELFF. The CDR3 nucleotides read TGTGCCAGCAGCCTGAGACCGGGACAGGGTATTACCGGGGAGCTGTTTTTT.

The chain couples TRBV19 to TRBJ2-5, with D possibly being TRBD1 or TRBD2 (5 bases each). V was clipped by 6 bases and J by 0 bases, with 8 bases between them. CDR1 and CDR2 (germline): LNHDA, SQIVND (reference sequence). This CDR3 comprises 13 residues. The CDR3 bases are TGTGCCAGTAGGCCGGGACACCAAGAGACCCAGTACTTC. The encoded protein is CASRPGHQETQYF.

The V call is TRBV10-3, the J call TRBJ2-1; 11 nucleotides align to TRBD2. Germline V lookup: CDR1 ENHRY, CDR2 SYGVKD. The CDR3 has 17 amino acids. The J segment lost 0 bases and the V segment lost 3 bases, leaving 4 bases of the junction unmatched. The DNA of the CDR3 is TGTGCCATCAGTGAAAGACTAGCGGGAAGCTCCTACAATGAGCAGTTCTTC. Translating it yields CAISERLAGSSYNEQFF.

A remark on this clonotype: The junction departs from germline at one end; a sequencing error may be responsible. The chain uses TRBV27 and TRBJ2-5; 9 bases fit TRBD1. This CDR3 spans 15 amino acids. In germline, CDR1 is MNHEY, CDR2 SMNVEV (reference sequence). The CDR3 coding sequence is TGTGCCGGCAGTTTATGGGGACAGGGAAGCGAGACCCAGTACTTC. It is translated as CAGSLWGQGSETQYF.

This clonotype has more than one count but fewer than ten. The V call is TRBV9, the J call TRBJ1-5; 8 nucleotides agree with TRBD1. Per the germline V gene, CDR1 is SGDLS and CDR2 is YYNGEE. With 3 bases clipped from V and 6 bases from J, the junction kept 5 bases outside the gene matches. The CDR3 contains 14 residues. CDR3: CASSGDRTSQPQHF. CDR3 nucleotide sequence: TGTGCCAGCAGCGGGGACAGGACGAGTCAGCCCCAGCATTTT. The full variable domain, rest sourced from reference TRBV9 and TRBJ1-5, is DSGVTQTPKHLITATGQRVTLRCSPRSGDLSVYWYQQSLDQGLQFLIQYYNGEERAKGNILERFSAQQFPDLHSELNLSSLELGDSALYFCASSGDRTSQPQHFGDGTRLSIL.

Only a few counts were recorded for this clonotype. V usage is TRBV11-3 and J usage is TRBJ2-5, with a weak D call TRBD2 (6 bases). TRBJ2-1 matches the DNA end more closely, so the J call is doubtful. The CDR3 extends over 15 amino acids. CDR1 and CDR2 (germline): SGHNT, YENEEA. The CDR3 spells CASSLGGVKYNEQFF. CDR3 nucleotides: TGTGCCAGCAGCTTAGGGGGGGTCAAGTACAATGAGCAGTTCTTC.